Listed below are T cell receptor beta chains from one sample, sequenced in a study of blood T cell repertoires in COVID-19. Only in-frame clones appear in the TCRdb table, and some are missing; sequencing was by immunoSEQ multiplex PCR. The data contain about 220,000 clones, roughly nine tenths of them seen just once; the ten biggest clones take up around 2.6%. The sample was PBMCs or T cells enriched from blood (not recorded which). Receptors originate from a young woman who had recovered from COVID-19. Both conserved end residues are trimmed from each CDR3.

TRBJ2-7 | TRBV11-3 | ASSPRDRSYEQY
TRBJ1-1 | TRBV5-8 | ASSLGVVGDTEAF
TRBJ2-5 | TRBV9 | ASSVGRTGGVETQY
TRBJ2-7 | TRBV12-3/TRBV12-4 | ASSLGLAYEQY
TRBJ1-2 | TRBV5-8 | ASSLGTAHNYGYT
TRBJ2-7 | TRBV7-2 | ASSLAGGTSYEQY
TRBJ1-1 | TRBV5-6 | ASSLGDTEAF
TRBJ1-6 | TRBV21-1 | ASTKGQVLFLSYNSPLH
TRBJ1-5 | TRBV4-2 | ASSHRQYNQPQH
TRBJ2-5 | TRBV2 | ASSEVATPHQETQY
TRBJ1-6 | TRBV7-3 | ASSLDSNNSPLH
TRBJ1-1 | TRBV6-6 | ASSRGGWENTEAF
TRBJ2-2 | TRBV5-5 | ASTHGGPSNTGELF
TRBJ1-1 | TRBV9 | ASPEGQGSTEAF
TRBJ2-7 | TRBV5-1 | ASSLDGQGYEQY
TRBJ1-2 | TRBV2 | ASSDTLEGHGTPNYGYT
TRBJ2-6 | TRBV6-6 | ASTGLAGTGANVLT
TRBJ2-1 | TRBV19 | ASSAGLAGGNEQF
TRBJ2-5 | TRBV6-5 | ASRRTSGGTQY
TRBJ2-2 | TRBV6-5 | ASSYAGINTGELF
TRBJ1-2 | TRBV4-3 | ASSQEAKGQPNYGYT
TRBJ1-2 | TRBV2 | ASEGVGHGYT
TRBJ2-7 | TRBV28 | ASSLPKTRTGGFYEQY
TRBJ1-2 | TRBV5-6 | ASSVTGVGGYT
TRBJ2-5 | TRBV7-9 | ASSLAYRGKQETQY
TRBJ2-6 | TRBV4-1 | ASSPTAPVSGANVLT
TRBJ1-2 | TRBV4-3 | ASSQRLSGDYGYT
TRBJ1-1 | TRBV5-1 | ASQGTGRGTEAF
TRBJ2-1 | TRBV4-3 | ASSQDLLLANYNEQF
TRBJ1-6 | TRBV18 | ASSPSSDRLLNSPLH
TRBJ1-4 | TRBV5-5 | ASSLVQAEGEKLF
TRBJ1-6 | TRBV18 | ASSPSGPSPLH
TRBJ1-1 | TRBV12-3/TRBV12-4 | ASSFNRNTEAF
TRBJ2-3 | TRBV4-3 | ASSQVGLAGGPGDTQY
TRBJ2-7 | TRBV13 | ASSQGTSGTYEQY